This T cell receptor (beta chain) was found in a study of blood T cell repertoires in COVID-19. Study overall: Nucleic acid was either cDNA or gDNA, and it came from T cells, B-cell-depleted T cells, or PBMCs.

Clones were read by immunoSEQ multiplex PCR, and TCRdb kept only the in-frame ones, dropping some. The sample holds about 75,000 clones; roughly 90% are singletons and the top ten take approximately 2.5%. This receptor was taken from a human donor in a cohort sampled during active COVID-19. The source material was peripheral blood.

The CDR3 DNA follows: TGTGCCAGCAGCTTAGTCGGCCAGGGAGGTGGCTACACCTTC. Its protein is CASSLVGQGGGYTF. V is TRBV7-2 and J is TRBJ1-2; a possible D gene is TRBD1 (5 bases). Looked up from germline, CDR1 is SGHTA and CDR2 is FQGNSA. This CDR3 spans 14 amino acids. V gave up 1 base and J gave up 7 bases, with 13 bases separating them. Supplemented by reference TRBV7-2 and TRBJ1-2, the full variable domain reads GAGVSQSPSNKVTEKGKDVELRCDPISGHTALYWYRQSLGQGLEFLIYFQGNSAPDKSGLPSDRFSAERTGGSVSTLTIQRTQQEDSAVYLCASSLVGQGGGYTFGSGTRLTVV.